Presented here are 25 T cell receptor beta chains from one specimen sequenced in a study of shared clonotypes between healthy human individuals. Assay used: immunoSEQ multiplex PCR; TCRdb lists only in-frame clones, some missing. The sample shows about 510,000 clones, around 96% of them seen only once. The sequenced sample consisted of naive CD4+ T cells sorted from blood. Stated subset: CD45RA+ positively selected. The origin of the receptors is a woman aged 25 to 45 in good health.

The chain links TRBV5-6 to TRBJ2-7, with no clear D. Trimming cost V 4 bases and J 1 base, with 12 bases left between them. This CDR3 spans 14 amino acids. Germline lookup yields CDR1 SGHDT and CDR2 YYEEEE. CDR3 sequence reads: CASSPDPISYEQYF. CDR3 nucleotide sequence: TGTGCCAGCAGCCCCGACCCCATTTCCTACGAGCAGTACTTC.

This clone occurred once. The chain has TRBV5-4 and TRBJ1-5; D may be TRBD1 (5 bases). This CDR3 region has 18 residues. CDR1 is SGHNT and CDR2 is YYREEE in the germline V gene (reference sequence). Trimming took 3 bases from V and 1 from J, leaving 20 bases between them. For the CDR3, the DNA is TGTGCCAGCAGCTCCCAATCCGGGGTTGGGGGAAGCAATCAGCCCCAGCATTTT. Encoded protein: CASSSQSGVGGSNQPQHF. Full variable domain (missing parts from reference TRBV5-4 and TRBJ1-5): ETGVTQSPTHLIKTRGQQVTLRCSSQSGHNTVSWYQQALGQGPQFIFQYYREEENGRGNFPPRFSGLQFPNYSSELNVNALELDDSALYLCASSSQSGVGGSNQPQHFGDGTRLSIL.

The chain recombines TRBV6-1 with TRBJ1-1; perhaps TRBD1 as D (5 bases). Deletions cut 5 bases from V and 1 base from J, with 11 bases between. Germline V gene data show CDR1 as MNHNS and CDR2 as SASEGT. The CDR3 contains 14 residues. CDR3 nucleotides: TGTGCCAGCAGTTCGGGACCCAGGAACACTGAAGCTTTCTTT. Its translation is CASSSGPRNTEAFF.

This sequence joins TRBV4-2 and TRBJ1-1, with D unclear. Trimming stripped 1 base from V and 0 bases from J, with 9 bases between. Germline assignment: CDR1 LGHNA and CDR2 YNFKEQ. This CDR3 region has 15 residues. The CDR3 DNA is TGTGCCAGCAGCCAAGTAGAGAGAATGAACACTGAAGCTTTCTTT. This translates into CASSQVERMNTEAFF.

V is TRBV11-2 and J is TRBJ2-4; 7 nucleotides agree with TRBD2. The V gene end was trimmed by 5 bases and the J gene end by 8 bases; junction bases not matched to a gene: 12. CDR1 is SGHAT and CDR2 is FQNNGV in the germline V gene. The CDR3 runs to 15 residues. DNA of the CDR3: TGTGCCAGCAGCCAGGGACTACCACTGAGGTACATTCAGTACTTC. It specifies CASSQGLPLRYIQYF.

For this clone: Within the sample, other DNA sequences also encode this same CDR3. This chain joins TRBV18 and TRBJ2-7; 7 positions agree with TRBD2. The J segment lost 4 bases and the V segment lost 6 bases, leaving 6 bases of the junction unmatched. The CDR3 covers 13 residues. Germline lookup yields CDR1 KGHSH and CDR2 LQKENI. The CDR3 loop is CASSPGRGYEQYF. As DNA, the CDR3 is TGTGCCAGCTCTCCGGGGAGGGGTTACGAGCAGTACTTC.

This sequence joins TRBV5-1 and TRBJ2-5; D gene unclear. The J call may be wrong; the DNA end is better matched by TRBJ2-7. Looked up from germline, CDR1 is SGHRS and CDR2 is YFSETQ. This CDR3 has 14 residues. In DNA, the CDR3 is TGCGCCAGCAGCCTAGGCCCGGAGACCTACGAGCAGTACTTC. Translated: CASSLGPETYEQYF.

The CDR3 sequence: CAGGREVDNEQFF. The CDR3 DNA reads as TGTGCGGGGGGACGGGAGGTCGACAATGAGCAGTTCTTC. The chain is built from TRBV7-9 and TRBJ2-1, with 7 bases identical to TRBD2. The CDR3 covers 13 residues. CDR1 is SEHNR and CDR2 is FQNEAQ in the germline V gene (reference sequence).

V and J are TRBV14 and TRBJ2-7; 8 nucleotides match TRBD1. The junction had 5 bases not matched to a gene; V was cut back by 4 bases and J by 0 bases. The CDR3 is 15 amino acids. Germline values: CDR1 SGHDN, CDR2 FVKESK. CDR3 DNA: TGTGCCAGCAGCCGAGGGACAGGTCTCTCCTACGAGCAGTACTTC. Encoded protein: CASSRGTGLSYEQYF.

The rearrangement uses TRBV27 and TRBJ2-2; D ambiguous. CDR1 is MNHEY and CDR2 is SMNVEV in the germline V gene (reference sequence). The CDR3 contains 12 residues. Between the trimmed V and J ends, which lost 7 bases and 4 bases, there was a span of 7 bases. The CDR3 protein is CASTAITGELFF. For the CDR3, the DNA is TGTGCCAGCACGGCCATCACCGGGGAGCTGTTTTTT.

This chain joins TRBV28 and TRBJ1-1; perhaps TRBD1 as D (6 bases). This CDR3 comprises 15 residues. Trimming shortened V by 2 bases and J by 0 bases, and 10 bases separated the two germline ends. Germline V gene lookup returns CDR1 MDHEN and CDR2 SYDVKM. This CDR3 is CASSLHGGLNTEAFF. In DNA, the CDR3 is TGTGCCAGCAGTTTACACGGGGGCTTGAACACTGAAGCTTTCTTT.

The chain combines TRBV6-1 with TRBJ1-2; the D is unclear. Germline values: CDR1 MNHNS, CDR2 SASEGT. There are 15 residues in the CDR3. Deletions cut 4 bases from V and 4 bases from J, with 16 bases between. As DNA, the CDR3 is TGTGCCAGCAGTGCGTCACACGGCGGCCTCTATGGCTACACCTTC. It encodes CASSASHGGLYGYTF.

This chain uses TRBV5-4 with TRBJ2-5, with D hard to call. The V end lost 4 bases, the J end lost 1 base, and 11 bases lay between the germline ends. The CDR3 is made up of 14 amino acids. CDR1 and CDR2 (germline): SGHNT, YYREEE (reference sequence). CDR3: CASSMTTGQETQYF. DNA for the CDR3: TGTGCCAGCAGCATGACCACCGGCCAAGAGACCCAGTACTTC.

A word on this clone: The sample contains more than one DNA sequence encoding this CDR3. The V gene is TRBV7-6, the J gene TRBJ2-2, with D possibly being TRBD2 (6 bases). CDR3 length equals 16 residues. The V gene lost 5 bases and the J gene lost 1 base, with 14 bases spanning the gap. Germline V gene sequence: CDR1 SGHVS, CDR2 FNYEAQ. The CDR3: CASSPRQGLNTGELFF. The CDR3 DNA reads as TGTGCCAGCAGCCCCCGCCAGGGACTGAACACCGGGGAGCTGTTTTTT.

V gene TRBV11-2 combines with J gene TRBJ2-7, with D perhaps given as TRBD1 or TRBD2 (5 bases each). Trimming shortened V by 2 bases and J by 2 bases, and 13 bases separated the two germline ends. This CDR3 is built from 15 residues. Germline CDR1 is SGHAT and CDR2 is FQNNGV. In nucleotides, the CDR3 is TGTGCCAGCAGCTTAAACCGGGACGGCGCCTACGAGCAGTACTTC. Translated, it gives CASSLNRDGAYEQYF.

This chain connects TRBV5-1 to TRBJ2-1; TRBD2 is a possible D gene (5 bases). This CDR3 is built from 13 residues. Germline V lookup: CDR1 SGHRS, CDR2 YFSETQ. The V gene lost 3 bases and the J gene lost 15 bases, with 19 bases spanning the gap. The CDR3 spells CASSSTDSKVSFF. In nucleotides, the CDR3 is TGCGCCAGCAGCTCCACGGACTCGAAAGTTTCGTTCTTC.

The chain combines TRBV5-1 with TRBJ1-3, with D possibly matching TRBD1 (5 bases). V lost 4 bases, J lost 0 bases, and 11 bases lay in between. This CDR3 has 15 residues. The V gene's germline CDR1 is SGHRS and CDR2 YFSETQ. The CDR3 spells CASSQGRSSGNTIYF. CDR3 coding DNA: TGCGCCAGCAGCCAGGGACGGAGCTCTGGAAACACCATATATTTT.

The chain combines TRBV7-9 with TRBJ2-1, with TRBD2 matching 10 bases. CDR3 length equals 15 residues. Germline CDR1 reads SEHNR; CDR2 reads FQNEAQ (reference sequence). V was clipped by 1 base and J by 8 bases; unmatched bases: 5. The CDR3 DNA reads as TGTGCCAGCAGCTTAGGTAGCGGGAGGATCGATGAGCAGTTCTTC. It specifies CASSLGSGRIDEQFF.

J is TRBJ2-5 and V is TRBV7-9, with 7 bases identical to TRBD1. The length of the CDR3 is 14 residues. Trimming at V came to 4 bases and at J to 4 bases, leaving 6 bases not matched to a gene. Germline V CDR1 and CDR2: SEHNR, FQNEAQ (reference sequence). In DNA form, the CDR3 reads TGTGCCAGCAGCTCGGACAGGACCGCAGAGACCCAGTACTTC. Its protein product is CASSSDRTAETQYF.

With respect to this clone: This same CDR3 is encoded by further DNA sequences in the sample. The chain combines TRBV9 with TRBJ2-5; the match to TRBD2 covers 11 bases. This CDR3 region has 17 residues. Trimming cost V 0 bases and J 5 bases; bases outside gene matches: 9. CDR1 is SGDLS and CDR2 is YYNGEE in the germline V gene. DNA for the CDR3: TGTGCCAGCAGCGTAGGGTTAGCGGGAGGGCCCGGGGAGACCCAGTACTTC. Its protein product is CASSVGLAGGPGETQYF.

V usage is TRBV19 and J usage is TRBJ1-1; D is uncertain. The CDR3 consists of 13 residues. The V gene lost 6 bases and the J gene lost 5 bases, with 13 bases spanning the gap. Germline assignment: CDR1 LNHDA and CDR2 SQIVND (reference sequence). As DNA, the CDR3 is TGTGCCAGTAGAGGCAGTTTTCCGACTGAAGCTTTCTTT. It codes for CASRGSFPTEAFF.

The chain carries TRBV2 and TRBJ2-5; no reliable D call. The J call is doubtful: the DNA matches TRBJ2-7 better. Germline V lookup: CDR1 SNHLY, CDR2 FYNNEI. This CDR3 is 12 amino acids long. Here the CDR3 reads CASSGLTYEQYF. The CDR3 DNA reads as TGTGCCAGCAGTGGGCTAACCTACGAGCAGTACTTC.

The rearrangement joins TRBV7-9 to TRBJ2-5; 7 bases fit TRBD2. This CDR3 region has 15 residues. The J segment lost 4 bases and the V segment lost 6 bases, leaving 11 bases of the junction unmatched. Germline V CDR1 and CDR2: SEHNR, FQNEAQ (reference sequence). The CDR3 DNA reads TGTGCCAGCAGTCCTGGTCCCCTAGCGGCAGAGACCCAGTACTTC. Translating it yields CASSPGPLAAETQYF.

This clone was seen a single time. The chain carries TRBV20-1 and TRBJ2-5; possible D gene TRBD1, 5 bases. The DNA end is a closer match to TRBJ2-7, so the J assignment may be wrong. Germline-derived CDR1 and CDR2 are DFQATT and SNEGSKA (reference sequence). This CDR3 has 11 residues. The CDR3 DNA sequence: TGCAGTGTCGACAGAAACTACGAGCAGTACTTC. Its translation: CSVDRNYEQYF.

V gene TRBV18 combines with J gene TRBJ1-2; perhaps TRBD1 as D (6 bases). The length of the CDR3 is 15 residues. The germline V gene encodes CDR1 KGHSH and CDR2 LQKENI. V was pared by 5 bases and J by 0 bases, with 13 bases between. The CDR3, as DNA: TGTGCCAGCTCATCGCAAGACAGGTCTAACTATGGCTACACCTTC. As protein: CASSSQDRSNYGYTF.